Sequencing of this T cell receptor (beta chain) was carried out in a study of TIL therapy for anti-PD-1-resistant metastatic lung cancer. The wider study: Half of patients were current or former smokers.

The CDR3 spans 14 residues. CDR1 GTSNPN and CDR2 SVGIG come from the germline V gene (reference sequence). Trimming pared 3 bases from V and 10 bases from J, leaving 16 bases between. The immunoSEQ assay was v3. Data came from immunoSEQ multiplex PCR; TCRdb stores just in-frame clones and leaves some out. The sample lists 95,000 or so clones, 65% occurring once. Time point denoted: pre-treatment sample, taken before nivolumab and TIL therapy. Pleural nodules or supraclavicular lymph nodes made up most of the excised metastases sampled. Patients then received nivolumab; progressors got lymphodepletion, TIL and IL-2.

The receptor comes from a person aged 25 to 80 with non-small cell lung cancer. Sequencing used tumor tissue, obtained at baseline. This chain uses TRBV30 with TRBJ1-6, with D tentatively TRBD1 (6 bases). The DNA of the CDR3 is TGTGCCTGGAGGGCCACAGGGACACACTCACCCCTCCACTTT. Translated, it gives CAWRATGTHSPLHF.